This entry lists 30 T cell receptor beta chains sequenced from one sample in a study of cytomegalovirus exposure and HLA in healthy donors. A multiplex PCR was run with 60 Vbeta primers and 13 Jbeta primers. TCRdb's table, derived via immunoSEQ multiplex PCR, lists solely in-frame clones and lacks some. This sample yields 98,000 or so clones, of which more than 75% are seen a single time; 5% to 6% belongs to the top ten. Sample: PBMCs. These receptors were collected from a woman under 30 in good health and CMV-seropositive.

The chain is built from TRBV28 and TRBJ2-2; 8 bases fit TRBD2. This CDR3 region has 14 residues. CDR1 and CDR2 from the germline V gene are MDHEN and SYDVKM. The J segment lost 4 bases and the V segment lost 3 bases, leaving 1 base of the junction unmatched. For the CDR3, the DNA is TGTGCCAGCAGTTTGCTAGCGGGCACCGGGGAGCTGTTTTTT. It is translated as CASSLLAGTGELFF. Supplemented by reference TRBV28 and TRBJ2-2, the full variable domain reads DVKVTQSSRYLVKRTGEKVFLECVQDMDHENMFWYRQDPGLGLRLIYFSYDVKMKEKGDIPEGYSVSREKKERFSLILESASTNQTSMYLCASSLLAGTGELFFGEGSRLTVL.

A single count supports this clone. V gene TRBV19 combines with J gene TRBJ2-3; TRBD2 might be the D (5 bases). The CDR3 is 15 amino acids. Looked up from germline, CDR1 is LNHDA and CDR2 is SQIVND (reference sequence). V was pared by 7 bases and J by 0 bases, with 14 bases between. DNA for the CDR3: TGTGCCAGTACCTGGTCGGGAACCAGCACAGATACGCAGTATTTT. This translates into CASTWSGTSTDTQYF.

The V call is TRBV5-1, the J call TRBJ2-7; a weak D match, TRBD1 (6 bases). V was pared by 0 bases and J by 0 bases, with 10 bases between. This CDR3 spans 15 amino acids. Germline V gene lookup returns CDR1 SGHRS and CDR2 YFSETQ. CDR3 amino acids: CASSLGAGDSYEQYF. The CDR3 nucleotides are TGCGCCAGCAGCTTGGGGGCAGGGGACTCCTACGAGCAGTACTTC.

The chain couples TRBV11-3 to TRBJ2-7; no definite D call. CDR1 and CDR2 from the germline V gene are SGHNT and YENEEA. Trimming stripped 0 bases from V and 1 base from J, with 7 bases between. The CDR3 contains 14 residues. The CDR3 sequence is CASSLDPVSYEQYF. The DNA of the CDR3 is TGTGCCAGCAGCTTAGATCCAGTGTCCTACGAGCAGTACTTC.

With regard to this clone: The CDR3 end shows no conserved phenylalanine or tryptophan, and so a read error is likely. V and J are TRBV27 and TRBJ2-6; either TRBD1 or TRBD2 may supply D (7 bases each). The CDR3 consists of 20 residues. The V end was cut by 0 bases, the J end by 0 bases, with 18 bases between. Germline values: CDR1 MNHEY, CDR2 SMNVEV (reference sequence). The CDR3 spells CASSLSNTDRTSSGANVLTV. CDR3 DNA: TGTGCCAGCAGTTTATCCAATACGGACAGGACTAGCTCTGGGGCCAACGTCCTGACTGTC.

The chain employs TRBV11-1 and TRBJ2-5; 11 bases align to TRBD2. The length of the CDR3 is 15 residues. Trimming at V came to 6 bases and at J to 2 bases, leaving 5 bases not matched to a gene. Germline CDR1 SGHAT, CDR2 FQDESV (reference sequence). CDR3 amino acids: CASRIAGGRQETQYF. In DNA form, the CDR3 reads TGTGCCAGCAGGATAGCGGGGGGGAGGCAAGAGACCCAGTACTTC.

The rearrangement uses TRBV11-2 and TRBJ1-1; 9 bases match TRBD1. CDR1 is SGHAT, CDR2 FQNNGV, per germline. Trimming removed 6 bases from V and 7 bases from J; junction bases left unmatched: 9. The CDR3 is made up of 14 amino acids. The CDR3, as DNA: TGTGCCAGCAGGGGGGGGGACAGGGTGGTTGAAGCTTTCTTT. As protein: CASRGGDRVVEAFF.

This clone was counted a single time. DNA for the CDR3: TGTGCCAGCAGCTTAAAGACAGGTTCTGCAGATACGCAGTATTTT. It specifies CASSLKTGSADTQYF. The rearrangement uses TRBV4-2 and TRBJ2-3; a possible D gene is TRBD1 (6 bases). Trimming left V 5 bases short and J 4 bases short, with 16 bases between. The CDR3 extends over 15 amino acids. Germline-derived CDR1 and CDR2 are LGHNA and YNFKEQ.

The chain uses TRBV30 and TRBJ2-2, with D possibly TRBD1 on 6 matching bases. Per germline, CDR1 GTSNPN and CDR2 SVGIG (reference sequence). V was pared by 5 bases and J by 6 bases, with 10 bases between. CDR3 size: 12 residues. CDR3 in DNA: TGTGCCTGGTTACAGGGAGCCGGGGAGCTGTTTTTT. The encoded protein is CAWLQGAGELFF.

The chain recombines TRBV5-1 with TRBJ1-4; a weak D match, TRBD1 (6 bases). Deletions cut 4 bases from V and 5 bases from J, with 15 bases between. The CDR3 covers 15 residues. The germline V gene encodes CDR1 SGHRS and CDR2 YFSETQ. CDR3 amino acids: CASSAGDIVNEKLFF. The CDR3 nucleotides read TGCGCCAGCAGCGCGGGGGACATAGTGAATGAAAAACTGTTTTTT.

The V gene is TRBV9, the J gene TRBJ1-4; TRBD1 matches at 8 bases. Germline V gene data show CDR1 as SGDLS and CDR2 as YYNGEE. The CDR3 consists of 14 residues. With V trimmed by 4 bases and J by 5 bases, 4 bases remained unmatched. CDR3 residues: CASSHRGGNEKLFF. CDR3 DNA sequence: TGTGCCAGCAGCCACAGGGGGGGGAATGAAAAACTGTTTTTT.

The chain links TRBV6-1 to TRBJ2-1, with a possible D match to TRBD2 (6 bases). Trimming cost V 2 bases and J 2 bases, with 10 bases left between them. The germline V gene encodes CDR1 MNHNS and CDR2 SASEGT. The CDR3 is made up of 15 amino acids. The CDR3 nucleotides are TGTGCCAGCAGTGAAAGGCGGGAAGCCTACAATGAGCAGTTCTTC. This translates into CASSERREAYNEQFF.

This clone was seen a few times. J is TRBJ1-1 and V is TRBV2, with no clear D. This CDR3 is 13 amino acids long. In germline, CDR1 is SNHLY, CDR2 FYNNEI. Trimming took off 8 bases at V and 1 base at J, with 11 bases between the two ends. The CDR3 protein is CASVTPGNTEAFF. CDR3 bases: TGTGCCAGCGTAACCCCAGGGAACACTGAAGCTTTCTTT.

The CDR3 coding sequence is TGTGCCAGCAGCTCGGGACAGGGGCGTAGCACAGATACGCAGTATTTT. Residues: CASSSGQGRSTDTQYF. The chain employs TRBV28 and TRBJ2-3, with TRBD1 matching 10 bases. The germline V gene encodes CDR1 MDHEN and CDR2 SYDVKM. V shed 6 bases, J shed 0 bases, and the junction held 6 bases outside the gene matches. The CDR3 covers 16 residues.

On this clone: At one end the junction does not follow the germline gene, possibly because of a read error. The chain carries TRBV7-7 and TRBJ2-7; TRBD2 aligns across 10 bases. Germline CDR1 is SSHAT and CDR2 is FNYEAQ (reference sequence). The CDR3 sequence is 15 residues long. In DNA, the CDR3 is TGTGCTAGCAGCCCCGCCCCCAGCGGGAGGGCCGAGCAGTACTTC. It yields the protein CASSPAPSGRAEQYF.

CDR3 nucleotides: TGTGCCAGCAGCTTGGACGAGGCGAATAATTCACCCCTCCACTTT. As protein: CASSLDEANNSPLHF. The gene calls are TRBV5-8 and TRBJ1-6; D unresolved. Between the trimmed V and J ends, which lost 0 bases and 5 bases, there was a span of 9 bases. The CDR3 length is 15 residues. Germline CDR1 SGHTS, CDR2 YDEGEE.

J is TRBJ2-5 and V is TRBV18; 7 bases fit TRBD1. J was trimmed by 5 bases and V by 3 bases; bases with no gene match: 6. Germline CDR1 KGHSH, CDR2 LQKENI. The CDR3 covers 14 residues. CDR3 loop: CASSPLTGTETQYF. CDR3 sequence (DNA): TGTGCCAGCTCACCCTTGACAGGGACGGAGACCCAGTACTTC.

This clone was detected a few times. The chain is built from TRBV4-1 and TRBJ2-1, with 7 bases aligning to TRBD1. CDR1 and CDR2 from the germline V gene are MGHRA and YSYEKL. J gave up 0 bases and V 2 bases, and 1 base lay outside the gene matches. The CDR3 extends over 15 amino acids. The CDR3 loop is CASSQPGGSYNEQFF. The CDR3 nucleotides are TGCGCCAGCAGCCAACCAGGGGGCTCCTACAATGAGCAGTTCTTC.

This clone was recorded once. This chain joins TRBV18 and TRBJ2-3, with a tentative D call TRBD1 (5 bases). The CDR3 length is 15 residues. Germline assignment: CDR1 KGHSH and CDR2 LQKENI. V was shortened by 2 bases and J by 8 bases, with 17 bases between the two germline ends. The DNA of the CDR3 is TGTGCCAGCTCACCAGGGGCTTCCTCCCAGGGTACGCAGTATTTT. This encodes CASSPGASSQGTQYF.

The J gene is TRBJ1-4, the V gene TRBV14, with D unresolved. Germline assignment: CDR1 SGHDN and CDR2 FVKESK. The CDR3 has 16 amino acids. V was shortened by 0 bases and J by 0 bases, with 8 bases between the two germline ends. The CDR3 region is CASSQDWRATNEKLFF. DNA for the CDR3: TGTGCCAGCAGCCAAGATTGGAGGGCAACTAATGAAAAACTGTTTTTT.

The CDR3 DNA follows: TGTGCCTGGAGGGCGGGGACAGCCATGACCGAGCAGTACTTC. It encodes CAWRAGTAMTEQYF. The chain recombines TRBV30 with TRBJ2-7, with D perhaps TRBD1 (7 bases). V was shortened by 3 bases and J by 6 bases, with 18 bases between the two germline ends. The CDR3 length is 14 residues. CDR1 is GTSNPN and CDR2 is SVGIG in the germline V gene (reference sequence).

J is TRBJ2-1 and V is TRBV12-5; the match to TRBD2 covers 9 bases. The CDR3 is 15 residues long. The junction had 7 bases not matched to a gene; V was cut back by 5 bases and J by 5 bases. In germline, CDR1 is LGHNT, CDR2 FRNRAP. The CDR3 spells CASGTSGRRHNEQFF. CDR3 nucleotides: TGTGCTAGTGGTACGAGCGGGAGGAGACACAATGAGCAGTTCTTC.

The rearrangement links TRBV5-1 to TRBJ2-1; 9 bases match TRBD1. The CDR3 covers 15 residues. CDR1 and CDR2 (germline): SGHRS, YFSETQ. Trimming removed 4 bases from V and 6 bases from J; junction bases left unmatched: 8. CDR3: CASSPTGTGLNEQFF. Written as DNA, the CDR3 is TGCGCCAGCAGCCCTACCGGGACAGGGCTCAATGAGCAGTTCTTC.

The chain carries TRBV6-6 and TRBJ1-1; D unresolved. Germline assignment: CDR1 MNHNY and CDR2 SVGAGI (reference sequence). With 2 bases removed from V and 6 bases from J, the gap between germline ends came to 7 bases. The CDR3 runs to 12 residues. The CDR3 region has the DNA TGTGCCAGCAGTTACCCGGGAGCTGAAGCTTTCTTT. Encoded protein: CASSYPGAEAFF.

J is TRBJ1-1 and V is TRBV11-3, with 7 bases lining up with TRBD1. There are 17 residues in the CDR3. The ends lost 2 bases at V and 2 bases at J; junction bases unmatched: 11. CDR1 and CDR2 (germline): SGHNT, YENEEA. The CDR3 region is CASSLPPGTAFNTEAFF. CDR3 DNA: TGTGCCAGCAGCTTACCCCCCGGGACAGCATTTAACACTGAAGCTTTCTTT.

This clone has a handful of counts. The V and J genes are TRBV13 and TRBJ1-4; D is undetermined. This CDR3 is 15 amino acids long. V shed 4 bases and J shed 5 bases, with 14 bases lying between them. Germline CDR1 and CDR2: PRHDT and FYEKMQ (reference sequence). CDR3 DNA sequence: TGTGCCAGCAGCTCCTCAGGAACCCGGAATGAAAAACTGTTTTTT. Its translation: CASSSSGTRNEKLFF.

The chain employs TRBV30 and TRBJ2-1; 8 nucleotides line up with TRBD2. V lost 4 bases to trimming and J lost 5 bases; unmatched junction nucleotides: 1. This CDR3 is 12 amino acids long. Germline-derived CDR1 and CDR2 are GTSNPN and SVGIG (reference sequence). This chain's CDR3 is CAWTGGNNEQFF. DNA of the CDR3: TGTGCCTGGACGGGAGGGAACAATGAGCAGTTCTTC.

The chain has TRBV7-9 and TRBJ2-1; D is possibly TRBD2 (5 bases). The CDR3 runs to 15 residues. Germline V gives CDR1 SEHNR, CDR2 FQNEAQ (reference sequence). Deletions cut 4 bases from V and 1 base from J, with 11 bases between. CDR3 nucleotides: TGTGCCAGCAGCTCTTTTGGCGGGTCCTACAATGAGCAGTTCTTC. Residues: CASSSFGGSYNEQFF.

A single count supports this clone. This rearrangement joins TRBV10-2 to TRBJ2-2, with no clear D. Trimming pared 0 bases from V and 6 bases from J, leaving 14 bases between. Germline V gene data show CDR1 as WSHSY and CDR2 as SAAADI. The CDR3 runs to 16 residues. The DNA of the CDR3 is TGCGCCAGCAGTGAGTCTTTTGGTCCTGAGCCCGGGGAGCTGTTTTTT. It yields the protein CASSESFGPEPGELFF.

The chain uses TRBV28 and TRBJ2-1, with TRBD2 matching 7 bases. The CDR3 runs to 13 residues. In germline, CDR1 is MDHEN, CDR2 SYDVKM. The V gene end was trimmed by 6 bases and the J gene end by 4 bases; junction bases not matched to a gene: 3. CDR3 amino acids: CASRWEGYNEQFF. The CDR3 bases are TGTGCCAGCAGGTGGGAGGGATACAATGAGCAGTTCTTC. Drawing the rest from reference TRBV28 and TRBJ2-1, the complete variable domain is DVKVTQSSRYLVKRTGEKVFLECVQDMDHENMFWYRQDPGLGLRLIYFSYDVKMKEKGDIPEGYSVSREKKERFSLILESASTNQTSMYLCASRWEGYNEQFFGPGTRLTVL.